One TCR beta chain is described in this entry. These data come from a study of PD-L1 blockade in urothelial cancer. Produced via immunoSEQ multiplex PCR; TCRdb's table is partial and in-frame only. The data contain around 80,000 clones, less than 95% of them seen just once; the ten biggest clones take up around 0.94%. This CDR3 contains 14 residues. Germline V gives CDR1 SGHVS, CDR2 FQNEAQ. V lost 5 bases to trimming and J lost 4 bases, with 12 bases between them. Time point here: peripheral blood 6 weeks after treatment start. The TCR originated in an elderly woman with urothelial cancer. The chain combines TRBV7-8 with TRBJ1-5; possibly TRBD1 for D (5 bases). Material: PBMCs, obtained around atezolizumab (anti-PD-L1) treatment. CDR3 protein: CASSAQTANQPQHF. The CDR3 DNA sequence: TGTGCCAGCAGCGCTCAGACAGCTAATCAGCCCCAGCATTTT.